This TCR beta chain emerged from a study of shared clonotypes between healthy human individuals. General study results and limits: Sorted-subset sequencing was shown by rarefaction to be incomplete despite large depth.

Assay used: immunoSEQ multiplex PCR; TCRdb lists only in-frame clones, some missing. The top ten hold roughly 0.055% of the sample, which has around 600,000 clones, approximately 97% seen once. For this clone: Its antigen is not identified.

Adults of Caucasian background living in Nashville, Tennessee made up all donors. There are 11 residues in the CDR3. Germline V gene sequence: CDR1 DFQATT, CDR2 SNEGSKA (reference sequence). V gave up 5 bases and J gave up 2 bases, with 7 bases separating them. Material for sequencing was naive CD4+ T cells sorted from blood. Subset described: CD45RA+ positively selected. V and J are TRBV20-1 and TRBJ2-7; D is unresolved. The receptor comes from a woman in her twenties or thirties in good health. The CDR3, as DNA: TGCAGTGCTGCCGAGGCCTACGAGCAGTACTTC. Its protein product is CSAAEAYEQYF.